This T cell receptor beta chain was retrieved from a study of cytomegalovirus exposure and HLA in healthy donors. This clone was seen just once. From germline, CDR1 is SNHLY and CDR2 FYNNEI. CDR3 length: 15 residues. Trimming removed 4 bases from V and 4 bases from J; junction bases left unmatched: 4. Primers: 60 Vbeta forward and 13 Jbeta reverse. TCRdb keeps only in-frame clones here, not all; method: immunoSEQ multiplex PCR. The sample holds about 120,000 clones, more than 70% seen once. The clonotype originates from a man aged 50-60 years in good health and CMV-seropositive. The sequencing sample was made of PBMCs. The chain carries TRBV2 and TRBJ2-3; 11 nucleotides align to TRBD2. The CDR3 nucleotides read TGTGCCAGCAGTGTTAGCGGGGGGGTGGCAGATACGCAGTATTTT. Amino acid sequence: CASSVSGGVADTQYF. Variable domain in full (rest from reference TRBV2 and TRBJ2-3): EPEVTQTPSHQVTQMGQEVILRCVPISNHLYFYWYRQILGQKVEFLVSFYNNEISEKSEIFDDQFSVERPDGSNFTLKIRSTKLEDSAMYFCASSVSGGVADTQYFGPGTRLTVL.